Described below is a single T cell receptor beta chain sequence and its context. Its antigen remains unidentified. Amplification used 60 Vbeta primers and 13 Jbeta primers. TCRdb's table, derived via immunoSEQ multiplex PCR, lists solely in-frame clones and lacks some. The sample includes approximately 100,000 clones, about four fifths of them seen just once. The donors were healthy bone marrow donors. This entry comes from a study of cytomegalovirus exposure and HLA in healthy donors. Overall study findings and caveats: Presence/absence results assume similar sequencing depth per donor, which may not hold. CMV serostatus was the sole immune exposure data available. It was likely that a cluster of highly shared sequence variants was a sequencing artifact.

The CDR3 totals 13 residues. The V gene's germline CDR1 is GTSNPN and CDR2 SVGIG (reference sequence). The clonotype was recovered from a man aged 18-30 years in good health and CMV-seropositive. The sequenced sample was PBMCs. This chain joins TRBV30 and TRBJ1-6; D is perhaps TRBD1 (5 bases). This CDR3 reads CAEQDLHNSPLHF. The CDR3 coding sequence is TGTGCAGAACAGGATCTACATAATTCACCCCTCCACTTT.